The rows below give T cell receptor beta chains drawn from one sample of a study of blood T cell repertoires in COVID-19. The protocol was immunoSEQ multiplex PCR, while the TCRdb copy is restricted to in-frame clones and leaves out a portion. This sample has 110,000 or so clones; roughly 80% occur once, and the top ten carry 1.5% to 1.7%. The material sequenced was peripheral blood. All receptors come from a man aged 50 or older with acute or convalescent COVID-19. The CDR3 runs from the conserved cysteine through the conserved F or W. A D gene is named only where the DNA matches it firmly. Size values are once, few and many counts, or a class for expanded clones, and some rows have none.

TRBJ2-2,TRBV13,TRBD1,-,13,TGTGCCAGCAGCCATGGACAGGGTTGGGAGCTGTTTTTT,CASSHGQGWELFF
TRBJ1-2,TRBV2,-,-,14,TGTGCCAGCAGTGAAAGGAACAGAAACTATGGCTACACCTTC,CASSERNRNYGYTF
TRBJ1-5,TRBV19,-,-,16,TGTGCCAGTAGTATAGTACACAGGGAAGGGGATCAGCCCCAGCATTTT,CASSIVHREGDQPQHF
TRBJ1-2,TRBV4-1,-,-,14,TGCGCCAGCAGCTCCCGGACAGTGAGCTATGGCTACACCTTC,CASSSRTVSYGYTF
TRBJ2-5,TRBV5-1,TRBD2,-,16,TGCGCCAGCAGCTTGTATGGACTAGCGGCTGGAGAGACCCAGTACTTC,CASSLYGLAAGETQYF
TRBJ2-7,TRBV30,TRBD1,once,13,TGTGCCTGGGACGGGACAGGGGGCCGAGAGCAGTACTTC,CAWDGTGGREQYF
TRBJ2-1,TRBV7-3,-,-,16,TGTGCCAGCAGCCTTGGGTTGTGGAGCTCCTACAATGAGCAGTTCTTC,CASSLGLWSSYNEQFF
TRBJ2-1,TRBV5-1,TRBD1,-,14,TGCGCCAGCAGCAGAGACAGGGGATGGGATGAGCAGTTCTTC,CASSRDRGWDEQFF
TRBJ2-3,TRBV7-2,TRBD2,-,15,TGTGCCAGCAGCTCTAGCGGGAGGGTTACAGATACGCAGTATTTT,CASSSSGRVTDTQYF
TRBJ1-4,TRBV28,-,-,15,TGTGCCAGCAGGCCCGGGGGGGCCGGTAAAGAAAAACTGTTTTTT,CASRPGGAGKEKLFF
TRBJ2-2,TRBV2,TRBD1,-,17,TGTGCCAGCAGTGAATGGACAGGCATTGCGAACACCGGGGAGCTGTTTTTT,CASSEWTGIANTGELFF
TRBJ1-6,TRBV9,TRBD1,-,15,TGTGCCAGCAGCGCAAAACCCATGGACAGGGGCACCCTCCACTTT,CASSAKPMDRGTLHF
TRBJ2-1,TRBV30,TRBD2,-,15,TGTGCCTGGATTCCTAGCGGGGGGGGCTACAATGAGCAGTTCTTC,CAWIPSGGGYNEQFF
TRBJ2-4,TRBV20-1,-,once,14,TGCAGTGCTAGTGACGGGTCAGCCAAAAACATTCAGTACTTC,CSASDGSAKNIQYF
TRBJ1-5,TRBV28,TRBD1,-,18,TGTGCCAGCAGTTTTGACCGGGACAGGGGTCCGCAGAATCAGCCCCAGCATTTT,CASSFDRDRGPQNQPQHF
TRBJ1-6,TRBV6-5,TRBD1,few,14,TGTGCCAGCAGACCACAGGGGTATAATTCACCCCTCCACTTT,CASRPQGYNSPLHF
TRBJ2-1,TRBV29-1,-,-,13,TGCAGCGGGGGACAAGATTCCTACAATGAGCAGTTCTTC,CSGGQDSYNEQFF
TRBJ1-2,TRBV7-2,TRBD1,-,15,TGTGCCAGCACCCCCCGGACAGGGGTAGTCTATGGCTACACCTTC,CASTPRTGVVYGYTF
TRBJ2-5,TRBV29-1,-,-,15,TGCAGCGTGGCCCAGTCAGCCAGGGCCAGTGAGACCCAGTACTTC,CSVAQSARASETQYF
TRBJ1-4,TRBV18,-,-,15,TGTGCCAGCTCACCAGTCGTCGCAACTAATGAAAAACTGTTTTTT,CASSPVVATNEKLFF
TRBJ1-1,TRBV6-5,-,-,16,TGTGCCAGCAGTTACTCTCGAAACAGGGTAGACACTGAAGCTTTCTTT,CASSYSRNRVDTEAFF
TRBJ2-1,TRBV14,-,many,13,TGTGCCAGCGGCGGTACAACCTACAATGAGCAGTTCTTC,CASGGTTYNEQFF
TRBJ1-2,TRBV5-6,-,-,16,TGTGCCAGCAGCCCTGGAGGGCAGCACGTTATGAGGGGCTACACCTTC,CASSPGGQHVMRGYTF
TRBJ1-2,TRBV5-6,-,-,12,TGTGCCAGCAGCTTCAGCGGGGTTGGCTACACCTTC,CASSFSGVGYTF
TRBJ2-2,TRBV2,-,-,16,TGTGCCAGCAGTGAGTTAGGACAATCCAACACCGGGGAGCTGTTTTTT,CASSELGQSNTGELFF
TRBJ1-4,TRBV27,TRBD1,few,15,TGTGCCAGCAGTCAACAGGGGCTGGCGGTTGAAAAACTGTTTTTT,CASSQQGLAVEKLFF
TRBJ1-4,TRBV6-5,-,-,15,TGTGCCAGCAGTTACTCGGGGGAGGAATCTGAAAAACTGTTTTTT,CASSYSGEESEKLFF
TRBJ1-6,TRBV5-1,-,-,13,TGCGCCAGGGCGGGGGTTGGTAATTCACCCCTCCACTTT,CARAGVGNSPLHF
TRBJ2-2,TRBV5-5,TRBD2,-,15,TGTGCCAGCAGCTTGTCGGGAGGGTACACCGGGGAGCTGTTTTTT,CASSLSGGYTGELFF
TRBJ1-1,TRBV5-4,TRBD1,few,16,TGTGCCAGCAGTCCGGGACAGGGTAATTTGGGCGCTGAAGCTTTCTTT,CASSPGQGNLGAEAFF
TRBJ1-1,TRBV19,-,-,13,TGTGCCAGTAGTATAGTTCGGGACACTGAAGCTTTCTTT,CASSIVRDTEAFF
TRBJ1-6,TRBV25-1,TRBD1,once,15,TGTGCCAGCAGTGAACATGGCACAGGGGGGTCACCCCTCCACTTT,CASSEHGTGGSPLHF
TRBJ1-2,TRBV2,-,-,14,TGTGCCAGCAGTGAACGGTCAGCGAACTATGGCTACACCTTC,CASSERSANYGYTF
TRBJ2-7,TRBV28,TRBD2,-,11,TGTGCCAGCAGTCTCGGGACTACCAAGTACTTC,CASSLGTTKYF
TRBJ2-7,TRBV28,-,-,13,TGTGCCAGCACCCCCGTACAGGGTCACGAGCAGTACTTC,CASTPVQGHEQYF
TRBJ1-1,TRBV15,-,-,13,TGTGCCACCAGCAGAGATCTTACGGGGGAAGCTTTCTTT,CATSRDLTGEAFF
TRBJ2-3,TRBV14,TRBD2,once,18,TGTGCCAGCAGCCATCGATCTGGCGGGGGGGCCCGAACAGATACGCAGTATTTT,CASSHRSGGGARTDTQYF